This TCR beta chain is drawn from a study of shared clonotypes between healthy human individuals. Overall study results and limits: Limitation of the genetic and exposure-history diversity represented came from the few donors.

V lost 5 bases, J lost 2 bases, and 7 bases lay in between. The germline CDR1 and CDR2 sequences are SGHDN and FVKESK. The CDR3 is 12 residues long. Sequencing was performed with immunoSEQ multiplex PCR; in TCRdb, only in-frame clones are kept and a portion is missing. The sample contains about 2 million clones, roughly 94% of which appear only once. Worth noting for this clone: What it recognizes is unknown.

The genes are TRBV14 and TRBJ2-7; no clear D gene. The TCR sequence derives from a man between 18 and 29 years old in good health. The sample taken for sequencing was naive CD4+ T cells sorted from blood. Subset here: CD45RA+ positively selected. The CDR3 reads CASSAGTYEQYF. The CDR3, as DNA: TGTGCCAGCAGCGCTGGGACCTACGAGCAGTACTTC.